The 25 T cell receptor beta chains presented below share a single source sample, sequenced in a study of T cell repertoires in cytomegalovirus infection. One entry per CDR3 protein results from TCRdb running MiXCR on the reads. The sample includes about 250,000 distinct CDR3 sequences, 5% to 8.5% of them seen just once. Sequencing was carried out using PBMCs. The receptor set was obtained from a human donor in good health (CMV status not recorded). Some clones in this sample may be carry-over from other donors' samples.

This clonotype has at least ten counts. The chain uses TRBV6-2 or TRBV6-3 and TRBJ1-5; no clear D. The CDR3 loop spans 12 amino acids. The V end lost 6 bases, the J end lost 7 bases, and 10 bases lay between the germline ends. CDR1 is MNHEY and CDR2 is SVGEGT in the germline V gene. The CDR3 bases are TGTGCCAGCAGCCAACAATTCCAGCCCCAGCATTTT. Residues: CASSQQFQPQHF.

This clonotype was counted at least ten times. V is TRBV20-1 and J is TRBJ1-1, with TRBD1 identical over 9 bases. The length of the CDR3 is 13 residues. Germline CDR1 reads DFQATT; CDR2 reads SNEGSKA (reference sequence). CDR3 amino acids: CRAGTGTNTEAFF. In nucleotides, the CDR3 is TGCAGGGCGGGGACAGGGACGAACACTGAAGCTTTCTTT.

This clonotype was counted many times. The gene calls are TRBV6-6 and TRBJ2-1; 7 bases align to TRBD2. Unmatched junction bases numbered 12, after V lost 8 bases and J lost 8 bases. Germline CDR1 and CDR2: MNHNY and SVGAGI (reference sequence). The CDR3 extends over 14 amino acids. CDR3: CASQGLVRRHEQFF. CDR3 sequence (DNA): TGTGCCAGCCAAGGACTAGTCAGGCGCCATGAGCAGTTCTTC.

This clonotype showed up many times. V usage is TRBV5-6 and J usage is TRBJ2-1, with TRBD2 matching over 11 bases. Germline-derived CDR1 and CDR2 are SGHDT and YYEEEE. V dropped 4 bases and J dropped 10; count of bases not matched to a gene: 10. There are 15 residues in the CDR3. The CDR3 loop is CASSLGILAGVEQFF. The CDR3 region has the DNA TGTGCCAGCAGCCTGGGCATACTAGCGGGGGTCGAGCAGTTCTTC.

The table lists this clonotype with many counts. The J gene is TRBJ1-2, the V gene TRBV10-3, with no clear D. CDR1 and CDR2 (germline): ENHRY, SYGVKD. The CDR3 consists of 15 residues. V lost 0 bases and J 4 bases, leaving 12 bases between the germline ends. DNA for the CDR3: TGTGCCATCAGTGAGTCGGACGGCTCCCTCTATGGCTACACCTTC. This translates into CAISESDGSLYGYTF.

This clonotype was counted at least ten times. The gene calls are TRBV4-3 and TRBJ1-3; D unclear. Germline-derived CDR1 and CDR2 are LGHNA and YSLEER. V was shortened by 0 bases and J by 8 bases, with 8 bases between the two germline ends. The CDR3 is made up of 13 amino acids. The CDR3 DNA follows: TGCGCCAGCAGCCAAGACTATGAGGACACCATATATTTT. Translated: CASSQDYEDTIYF.

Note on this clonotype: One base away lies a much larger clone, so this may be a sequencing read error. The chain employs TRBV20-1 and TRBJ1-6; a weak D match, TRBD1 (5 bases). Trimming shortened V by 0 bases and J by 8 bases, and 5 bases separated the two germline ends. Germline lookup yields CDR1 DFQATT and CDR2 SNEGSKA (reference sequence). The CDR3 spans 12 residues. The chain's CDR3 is CSAREGDSPLHF. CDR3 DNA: TGCAGTGCTAGAGAGGGGGATTCACCCCTCCACTTT.

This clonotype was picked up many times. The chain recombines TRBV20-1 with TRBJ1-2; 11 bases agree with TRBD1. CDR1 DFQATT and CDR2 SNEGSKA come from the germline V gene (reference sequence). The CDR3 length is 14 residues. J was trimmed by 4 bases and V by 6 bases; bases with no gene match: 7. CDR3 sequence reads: CSAERTGGGYGYTF. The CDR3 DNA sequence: TGCAGTGCAGAAAGGACAGGGGGCGGCTATGGCTACACCTTC.

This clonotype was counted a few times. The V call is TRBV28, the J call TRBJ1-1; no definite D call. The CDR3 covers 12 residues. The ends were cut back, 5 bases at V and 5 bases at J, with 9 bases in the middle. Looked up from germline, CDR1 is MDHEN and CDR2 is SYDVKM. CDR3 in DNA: TGTGCCAGCAGTCCTGGGGTTACTGAAGCTTTCTTT. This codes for CASSPGVTEAFF.

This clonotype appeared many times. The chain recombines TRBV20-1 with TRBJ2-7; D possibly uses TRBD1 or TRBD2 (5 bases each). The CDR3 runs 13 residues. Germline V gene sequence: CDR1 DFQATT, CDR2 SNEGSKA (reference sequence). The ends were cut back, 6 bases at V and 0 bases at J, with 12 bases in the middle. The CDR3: CSALRGASYEQYF. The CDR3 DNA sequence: TGCAGTGCCCTTAGAGGGGCCTCCTACGAGCAGTACTTC.

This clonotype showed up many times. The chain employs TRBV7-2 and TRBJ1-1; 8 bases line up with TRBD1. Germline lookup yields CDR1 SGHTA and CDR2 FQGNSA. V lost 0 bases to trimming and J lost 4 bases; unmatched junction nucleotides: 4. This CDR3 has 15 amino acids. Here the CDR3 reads CASSLARTGTTEAFF. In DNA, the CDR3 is TGTGCCAGCAGCTTAGCGCGGACAGGGACCACTGAAGCTTTCTTT.

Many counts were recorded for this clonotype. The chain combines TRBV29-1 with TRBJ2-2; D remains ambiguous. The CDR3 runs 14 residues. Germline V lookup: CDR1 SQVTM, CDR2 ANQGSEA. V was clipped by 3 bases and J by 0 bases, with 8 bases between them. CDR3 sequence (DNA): TGCAGCGTTGAGGGAAGGACGAACACCGGGGAGCTGTTTTTT. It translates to CSVEGRTNTGELFF.

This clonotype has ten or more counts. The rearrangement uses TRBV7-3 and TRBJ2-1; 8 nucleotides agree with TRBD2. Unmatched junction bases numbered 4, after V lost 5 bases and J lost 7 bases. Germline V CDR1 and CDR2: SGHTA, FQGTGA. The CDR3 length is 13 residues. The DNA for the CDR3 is TGTGCCAGCAGCCCGGGGACTAGAAATGAGCAGTTCTTC. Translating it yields CASSPGTRNEQFF.

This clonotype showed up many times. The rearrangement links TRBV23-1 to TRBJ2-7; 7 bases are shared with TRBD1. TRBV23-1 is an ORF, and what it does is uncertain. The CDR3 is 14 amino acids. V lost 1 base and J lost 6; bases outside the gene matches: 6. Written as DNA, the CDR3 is TGCGCCAGCAGTCAATGGCCAGGGGGTCGCGAGCAGTACTTC. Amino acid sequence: CASSQWPGGREQYF.

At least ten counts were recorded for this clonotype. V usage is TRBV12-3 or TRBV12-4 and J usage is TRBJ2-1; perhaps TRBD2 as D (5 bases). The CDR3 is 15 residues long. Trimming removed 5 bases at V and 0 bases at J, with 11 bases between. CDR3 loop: CASSVGVRSYNEQFF. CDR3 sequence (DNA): TGTGCCAGCAGTGTCGGGGTCCGCTCCTACAATGAGCAGTTCTTC.

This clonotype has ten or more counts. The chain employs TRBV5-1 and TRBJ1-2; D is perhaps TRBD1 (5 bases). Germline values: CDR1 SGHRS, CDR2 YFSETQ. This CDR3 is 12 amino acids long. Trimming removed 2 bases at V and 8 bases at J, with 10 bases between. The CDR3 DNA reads TGCGCCAGCAGCTTCCGAGGGGAAGGCTACACCTTC. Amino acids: CASSFRGEGYTF.

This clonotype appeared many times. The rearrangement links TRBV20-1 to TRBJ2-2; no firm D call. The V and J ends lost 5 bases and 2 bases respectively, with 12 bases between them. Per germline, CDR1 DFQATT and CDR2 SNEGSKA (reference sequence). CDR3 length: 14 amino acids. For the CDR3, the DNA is TGCAGTGCTGGAACCCGACTCAACACCGGGGAGCTGTTTTTT. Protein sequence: CSAGTRLNTGELFF.

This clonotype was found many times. The CDR3 nucleotides are TGTGCCAGCAGCTCCAGACTAGCGGGGGGGACGCGGGCAGATACGCAGTATTTT. Encoded protein: CASSSRLAGGTRADTQYF. This sequence joins TRBV7-8 and TRBJ2-3; 14 bases line up with TRBD2. The CDR3 contains 18 residues. Germline lookup yields CDR1 SGHVS and CDR2 FQNEAQ. J gave up 4 bases and V 4 bases, and 10 bases lay outside the gene matches.

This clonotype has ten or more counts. Here the CDR3 DNA reads TGCAGTGCCGGACAGGGGGCTGTACCAGAGACCCAGTACTTC. Encoded protein: CSAGQGAVPETQYF. The chain combines TRBV20-1 with TRBJ2-5; the match to TRBD1 covers 11 bases. Germline lookup yields CDR1 DFQATT and CDR2 SNEGSKA (reference sequence). V trimming: 6 bases; J trimming: 4 bases; junction bases outside the gene matches: 7. The CDR3 runs 14 residues.

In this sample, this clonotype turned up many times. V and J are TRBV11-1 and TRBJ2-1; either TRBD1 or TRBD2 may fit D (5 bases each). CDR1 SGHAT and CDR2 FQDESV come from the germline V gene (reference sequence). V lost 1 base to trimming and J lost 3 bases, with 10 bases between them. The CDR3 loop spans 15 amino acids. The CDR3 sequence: CASSLEQEDYNEQFF. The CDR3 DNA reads TGTGCCAGCAGCTTAGAACAGGAGGACTACAATGAGCAGTTCTTC.

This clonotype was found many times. The CDR3 DNA is TGTGCCAGCAGTTACTCGTCGGGGAGATCCACCGGGGAGCTGTTTTTT. Translating gives CASSYSSGRSTGELFF. The V call is TRBV6-2 or TRBV6-3, the J call TRBJ2-2, with TRBD2 as a possible D gene (5 bases). This CDR3 contains 16 residues. From germline, CDR1 is MNHEY and CDR2 SVGEGT. Trimming left V 0 bases short and J 4 bases short, with 12 bases between.

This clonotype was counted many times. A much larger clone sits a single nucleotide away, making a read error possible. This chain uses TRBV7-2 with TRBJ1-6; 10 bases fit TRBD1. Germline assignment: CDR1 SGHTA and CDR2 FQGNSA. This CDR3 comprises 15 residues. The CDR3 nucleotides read TGTGTCAGCAGCAGCGACAGGGGGCGGCATTCACCCCTCCACTTT. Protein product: CVSSSDRGRHSPLHF.

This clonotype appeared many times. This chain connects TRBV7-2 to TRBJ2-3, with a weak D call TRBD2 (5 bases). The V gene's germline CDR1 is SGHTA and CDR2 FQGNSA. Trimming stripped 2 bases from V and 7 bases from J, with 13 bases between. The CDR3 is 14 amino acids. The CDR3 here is CASSLRTLPHTQYF. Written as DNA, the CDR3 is TGTGCCAGCAGCTTAAGGACTCTCCCGCATACGCAGTATTTT. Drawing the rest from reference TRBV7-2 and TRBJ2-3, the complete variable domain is GAGVSQSPSNKVTEKGKDVELRCDPISGHTALYWYRQSLGQGLEFLIYFQGNSAPDKSGLPSDRFSAERTGGSVSTLTIQRTQQEDSAVYLCASSLRTLPHTQYFGPGTRLTVL.

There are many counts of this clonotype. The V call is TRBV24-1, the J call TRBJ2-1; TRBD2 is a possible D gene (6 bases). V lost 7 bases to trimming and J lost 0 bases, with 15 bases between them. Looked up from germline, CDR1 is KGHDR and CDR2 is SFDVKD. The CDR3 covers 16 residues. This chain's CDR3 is CATSKGGAGSYNEQFF. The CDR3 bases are TGTGCCACCAGCAAGGGCGGGGCAGGCTCCTACAATGAGCAGTTCTTC.

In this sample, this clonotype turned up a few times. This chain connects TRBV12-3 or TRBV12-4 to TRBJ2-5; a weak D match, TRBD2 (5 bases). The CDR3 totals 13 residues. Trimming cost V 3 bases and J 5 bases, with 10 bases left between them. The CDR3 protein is CASSLRAEETQYF. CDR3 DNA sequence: TGTGCCAGCAGTTTGAGGGCCGAGGAGACCCAGTACTTC.